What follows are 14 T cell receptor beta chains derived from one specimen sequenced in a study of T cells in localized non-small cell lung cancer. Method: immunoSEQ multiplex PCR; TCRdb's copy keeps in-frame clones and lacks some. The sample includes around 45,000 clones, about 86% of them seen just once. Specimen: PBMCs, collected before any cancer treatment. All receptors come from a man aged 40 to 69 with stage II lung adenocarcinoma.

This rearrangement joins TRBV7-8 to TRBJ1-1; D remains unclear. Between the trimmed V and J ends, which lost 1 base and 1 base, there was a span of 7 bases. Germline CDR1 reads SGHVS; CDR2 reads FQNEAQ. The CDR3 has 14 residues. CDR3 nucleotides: TGTGCCAGCAGCTTAGAGGGCCGGAACACTGAAGCTTTCTTT. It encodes CASSLEGRNTEAFF.

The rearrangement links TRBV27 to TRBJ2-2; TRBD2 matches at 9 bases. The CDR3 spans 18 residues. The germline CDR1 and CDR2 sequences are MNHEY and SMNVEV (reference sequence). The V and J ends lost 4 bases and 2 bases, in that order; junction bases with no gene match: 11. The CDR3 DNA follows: TGTGCCAGCAGTTCTCCGGGTAGCGGGGGCGTAAACACCGGGGAGCTGTTTTTT. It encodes CASSSPGSGGVNTGELFF.

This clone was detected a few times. CDR3 loop: CASSVSSGGNTGELFF. The CDR3 DNA sequence: TGTGCCAGCAGCGTGTCTAGCGGGGGGAACACCGGGGAGCTGTTTTTT. This sequence joins TRBV7-6 and TRBJ2-2, with 10 bases that match TRBD2. V was pared by 5 bases and J by 1 base, with 4 bases of the junction left unmatched. CDR1 and CDR2 (germline): SGHVS, FNYEAQ. This CDR3 is 16 amino acids long.

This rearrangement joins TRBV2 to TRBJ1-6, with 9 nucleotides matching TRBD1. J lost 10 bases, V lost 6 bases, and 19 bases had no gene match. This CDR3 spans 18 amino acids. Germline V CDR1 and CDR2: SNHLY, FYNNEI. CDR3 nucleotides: TGTGCCAGCAGGATACCGGGACAGGGAAGGGTAATGCGCTCACCCCTCCACTTT. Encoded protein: CASRIPGQGRVMRSPLHF. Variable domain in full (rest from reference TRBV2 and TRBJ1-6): EPEVTQTPSHQVTQMGQEVILRCVPISNHLYFYWYRQILGQKVEFLVSFYNNEISEKSEIFDDQFSVERPDGSNFTLKIRSTKLEDSAMYFCASRIPGQGRVMRSPLHFGNGTRLTVT.

The CDR3 spells CASSLIRAGVGNEKLFF. As DNA, the CDR3 is TGTGCCAGCAGCTTGATCAGGGCCGGCGTGGGGAATGAAAAACTGTTTTTT. This chain links TRBV5-6 with TRBJ1-4, with D maybe TRBD1 (5 bases). Germline V gene data show CDR1 as SGHDT and CDR2 as YYEEEE. V was pared by 1 base and J by 5 bases, with 18 bases between. This CDR3 is 17 amino acids long.

CDR3 sequence reads: CASRLSRNTEAFF. The CDR3 region has the DNA TGTGCCAGCAGACTGTCCCGGAACACTGAAGCTTTCTTT. The rearrangement joins TRBV5-5 to TRBJ1-1; D is undetermined. The ends were cut back, 5 bases at V and 1 base at J, with 9 bases in the middle. Per germline, CDR1 SGHKS and CDR2 YYEKEE (reference sequence). The CDR3 consists of 13 residues.

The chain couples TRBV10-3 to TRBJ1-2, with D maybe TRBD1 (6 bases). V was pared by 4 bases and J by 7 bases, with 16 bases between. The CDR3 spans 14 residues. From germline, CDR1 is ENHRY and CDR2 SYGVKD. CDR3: CAISVSATGTGYTF. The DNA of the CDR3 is TGTGCCATCAGTGTATCAGCCACAGGGACTGGCTACACCTTC.

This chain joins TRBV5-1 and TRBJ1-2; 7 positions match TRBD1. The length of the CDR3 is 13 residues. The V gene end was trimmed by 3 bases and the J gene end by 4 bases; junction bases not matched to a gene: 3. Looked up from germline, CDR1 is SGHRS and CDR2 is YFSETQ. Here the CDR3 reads CASSSDRVYGYTF. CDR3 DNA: TGCGCCAGCAGCTCTGACAGGGTCTATGGCTACACCTTC.

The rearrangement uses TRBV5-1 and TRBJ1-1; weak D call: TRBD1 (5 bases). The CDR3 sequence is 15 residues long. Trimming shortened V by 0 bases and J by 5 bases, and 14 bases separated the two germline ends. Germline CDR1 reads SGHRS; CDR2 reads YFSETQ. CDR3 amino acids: CASSLEGSGGTEAFF. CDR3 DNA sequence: TGCGCCAGCAGCTTGGAGGGGAGTGGGGGGACTGAAGCTTTCTTT.

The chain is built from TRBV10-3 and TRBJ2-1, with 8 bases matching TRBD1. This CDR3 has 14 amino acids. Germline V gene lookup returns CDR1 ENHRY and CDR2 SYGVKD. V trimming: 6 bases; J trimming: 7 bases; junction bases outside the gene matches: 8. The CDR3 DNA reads TGTGCCATCAGAGGACAGGGTCGGCTTAATGAGCAGTTCTTC. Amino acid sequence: CAIRGQGRLNEQFF.

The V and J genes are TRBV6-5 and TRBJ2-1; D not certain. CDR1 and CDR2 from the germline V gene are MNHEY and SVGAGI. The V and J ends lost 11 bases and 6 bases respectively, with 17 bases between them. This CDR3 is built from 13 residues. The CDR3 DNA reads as TGTGCCGGCAAGGCGCGAGCCAGCAATGAGCAGTTCTTC. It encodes CAGKARASNEQFF.

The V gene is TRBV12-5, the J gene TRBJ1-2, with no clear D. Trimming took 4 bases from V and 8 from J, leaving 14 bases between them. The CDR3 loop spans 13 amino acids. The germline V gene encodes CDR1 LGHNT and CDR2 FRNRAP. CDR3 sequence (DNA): TGTGCTAGTGGTTCGACTATCAATAACGGCTACACCTTC. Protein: CASGSTINNGYTF.

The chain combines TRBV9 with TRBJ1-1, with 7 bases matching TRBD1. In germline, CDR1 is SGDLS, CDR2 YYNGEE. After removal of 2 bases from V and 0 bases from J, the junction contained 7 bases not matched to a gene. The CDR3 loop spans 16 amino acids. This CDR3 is CASSVNTGVLNTEAFF. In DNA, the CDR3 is TGTGCCAGCAGCGTCAACACAGGGGTCTTGAACACTGAAGCTTTCTTT.

This CDR3 is CSSSGLAGGTDTQYF. The DNA for the CDR3 is TGCAGCTCCTCGGGACTAGCGGGGGGCACAGATACGCAGTATTTT. The rearrangement links TRBV29-1 to TRBJ2-3, with 14 bases identical to TRBD2. The germline V gene encodes CDR1 SQVTM and CDR2 ANQGSEA. Germline trimming cut 8 bases from V and 1 base from J; bases unmatched to any gene: 5. The CDR3 spans 15 residues.